A single sample gave rise to the 16 T cell receptor beta chains below, sequenced in a study of blood T cell repertoires in COVID-19. Libraries were prepared by immunoSEQ multiplex PCR; TCRdb keeps only in-frame clonotypes and omits some of them. The table shows some 74,000 clones, with around 77% occurring only once. The sequenced sample consisted of peripheral blood. Source of these receptors: a man between 65 and 80 years old with active or convalescent COVID-19.

The chain links TRBV5-1 to TRBJ2-5; the match to TRBD2 covers 10 bases. This CDR3 is 17 amino acids long. Germline loops: CDR1 SGHRS, CDR2 YFSETQ. The ends lost 1 base at V and 4 bases at J; junction bases unmatched: 10. For the CDR3, the DNA is TGCGCCAGCAGCTTGTCGGCTAGCGGGGGTAGGGGAGAGACCCAGTACTTC. It specifies CASSLSASGGRGETQYF.

The chain recombines TRBV2 with TRBJ1-5; D unclear. CDR1 and CDR2 from the germline V gene are SNHLY and FYNNEI. The CDR3 runs 14 residues. V dropped 4 bases and J dropped 4 bases, with 11 bases sitting between them. CDR3 nucleotide sequence: TGTGCCAGCAGTGCTTCTAGGACTAATCAGCCCCAGCATTTT. This encodes CASSASRTNQPQHF.

The V call is TRBV7-9, the J call TRBJ1-4, with TRBD1 matching 8 bases. J was trimmed by 8 bases and V by 4 bases; bases with no gene match: 9. Per the germline V gene, CDR1 is SEHNR and CDR2 is FQNEAQ (reference sequence). The CDR3 has 15 residues. DNA for the CDR3: TGTGCCAGCAGCTCCCTGACAGGGGTTCGGGAAAAACTGTTTTTT. Translated: CASSSLTGVREKLFF.

This rearrangement joins TRBV23-1 to TRBJ1-1, with D possibly matching TRBD1 (5 bases). TRBV23-1 is placed among ORFs of uncertain function. The CDR3 length is 13 residues. V lost 3 bases to trimming and J lost 11 bases, with 16 bases between them. The CDR3 sequence is CASSHAEGRLAFF. The CDR3 region has the DNA TGCGCCAGCAGTCACGCGGAGGGACGGTTGGCTTTCTTT.

This clone appeared a few times. The gene calls are TRBV9 and TRBJ2-1; possible D gene TRBD1, 5 bases. With 4 bases removed from V and 6 bases from J, the gap between germline ends came to 17 bases. There are 15 residues in the CDR3. Looked up from germline, CDR1 is SGDLS and CDR2 is YYNGEE. As DNA, the CDR3 is TGTGCCAGCAGCAGACAGACACAAGGGATCAATGAGCAGTTCTTC. It codes for CASSRQTQGINEQFF.

V gene TRBV7-9 combines with J gene TRBJ2-1; 9 bases match TRBD1. Germline-derived CDR1 and CDR2 are SEHNR and FQNEAQ (reference sequence). This CDR3 spans 15 amino acids. V shed 4 bases, J shed 5 bases, and the junction held 6 bases outside the gene matches. The CDR3 sequence: CASSSGDRENNEQFF. For the CDR3, the DNA is TGTGCCAGCAGCTCGGGGGACAGGGAAAACAATGAGCAGTTCTTC.

The table lists this clone with a count of one. V gene TRBV28 combines with J gene TRBJ1-2; D remains ambiguous. CDR3 length equals 12 residues. Germline lookup yields CDR1 MDHEN and CDR2 SYDVKM. With 8 bases removed from V and 2 bases from J, the gap between germline ends came to 9 bases. CDR3 sequence: CASAASNYGYTF. For the CDR3, the DNA is TGTGCCAGCGCGGCCAGCAACTATGGCTACACCTTC.

V and J are TRBV6-5 and TRBJ1-6, with 7 bases matching TRBD1. The CDR3 covers 13 residues. The V gene end was trimmed by 7 bases and the J gene end by 7 bases; junction bases not matched to a gene: 4. The germline CDR1 and CDR2 sequences are MNHEY and SVGAGI. The CDR3 DNA sequence: TGTGCCAGCACCAACAGGGGAAATTCACCCCTCCACTTT. Translating it yields CASTNRGNSPLHF.

The CDR3 here is CASRGQSASPQHF. The DNA for the CDR3 is TGTGCCAGCAGGGGACAGTCGGCATCGCCCCAGCATTTT. The V call is TRBV6-5, the J call TRBJ1-5; 7 nucleotides line up with TRBD1. V lost 6 bases and J lost 9; bases outside the gene matches: 8. Germline V gives CDR1 MNHEY, CDR2 SVGAGI. The CDR3 is 13 amino acids.

The rearrangement links TRBV2 to TRBJ1-3; D remains ambiguous. This CDR3 is 14 amino acids long. V lost 6 bases to trimming and J lost 0 bases, with 9 bases between them. The germline gives CDR1 SNHLY, CDR2 FYNNEI. The chain's CDR3 is CASRAAVSGNTIYF. The CDR3 DNA sequence: TGTGCCAGCAGGGCGGCGGTCTCTGGAAACACCATATATTTT.

The DNA of the CDR3 is TGTGCCAGTAGTATCTTTGGGAGGGTATTTGATCAGCCCCAGCATTTT. This encodes CASSIFGRVFDQPQHF. V gene TRBV19 combines with J gene TRBJ1-5, with D unclear. The CDR3 has 16 amino acids. Germline CDR1 reads LNHDA; CDR2 reads SQIVND (reference sequence). V lost 3 bases, J lost 5 bases, and 17 bases lay in between. Looking up the rest from reference TRBV19 and TRBJ1-5 gives the full variable domain: DGGITQSPKYLFRKEGQNVTLSCEQNLNHDAMYWYRQDPGQGLRLIYYSQIVNDFQKGDIAEGYSVSREKKESFPLTVTSAQKNPTAFYLCASSIFGRVFDQPQHFGDGTRLSIL.

The chain links TRBV28 to TRBJ2-7, with D perhaps TRBD1 (6 bases). Trimming took 8 bases from V and 2 from J, leaving 16 bases between them. The CDR3 loop spans 14 amino acids. Germline CDR1 and CDR2: MDHEN and SYDVKM. The CDR3 nucleotides read TGTGCCAGCGAACCGGGACAAGTGACCTACGAGCAGTACTTC. Translation gives CASEPGQVTYEQYF. Looking up the rest from reference TRBV28 and TRBJ2-7 gives the full variable domain: DVKVTQSSRYLVKRTGEKVFLECVQDMDHENMFWYRQDPGLGLRLIYFSYDVKMKEKGDIPEGYSVSREKKERFSLILESASTNQTSMYLCASEPGQVTYEQYFGPGTRLTVT.

This clone was picked up a small number of times. V is TRBV14 and J is TRBJ2-3; 8 bases agree with TRBD2. CDR3 length equals 15 residues. After removal of 2 bases from V and 6 bases from J, the junction contained 7 bases not matched to a gene. Germline values: CDR1 SGHDN, CDR2 FVKESK. Written as DNA, the CDR3 is TGTGCCAGCAGCCAAAAAGCGGGGGTTGGGGATACGCAGTATTTT. It specifies CASSQKAGVGDTQYF.

This rearrangement joins TRBV11-2 to TRBJ1-2; 8 bases fit TRBD1. Germline V lookup: CDR1 SGHAT, CDR2 FQNNGV. The length of the CDR3 is 15 residues. V gave up 5 bases and J gave up 6 bases; unmatched junction bases: 11. The CDR3: CASSPYQGAGNGYTF. Written as DNA, the CDR3 is TGTGCCAGCAGCCCTTACCAGGGGGCAGGCAATGGCTACACCTTC.

The chain combines TRBV28 with TRBJ2-2, with TRBD2 identical over 9 bases. Germline V gene sequence: CDR1 MDHEN, CDR2 SYDVKM. This CDR3 region has 16 residues. V dropped 7 bases and J dropped 6; count of bases not matched to a gene: 12. The CDR3 reads CASKGGGAGGAGELFF. CDR3 bases: TGTGCCAGCAAAGGCGGGGGGGCCGGTGGGGCCGGGGAGCTGTTTTTT.

This sequence joins TRBV20-1 and TRBJ2-1; 10 bases fit TRBD1. V gave up 3 bases and J gave up 6 bases; unmatched junction bases: 8. The CDR3 covers 15 residues. Germline assignment: CDR1 DFQATT and CDR2 SNEGSKA (reference sequence). In DNA form, the CDR3 reads TGCAGTGCTAGTCGGAGACAGGGGGCGGGCAATGAGCAGTTCTTC. It translates to CSASRRQGAGNEQFF.